The subject of this entry is one TCR beta chain. The CDR3 is 15 residues long. V was cut by 2 bases and J by 1 base, with 11 bases left in between. Germline values: CDR1 SGHDT, CDR2 YYEEEE. Nominally healthy donors provided the samples, though records likely missed some immune exposures. The data belong to a study of cytomegalovirus exposure and HLA in healthy donors. PCR was performed using 60 Vbeta and 13 Jbeta primers. TCRdb's copy holds only in-frame clones and misses some; the assay was immunoSEQ multiplex PCR. The sample includes 120,000 or so clones, approximately 87% of them seen just once. This chain joins TRBV5-6 and TRBJ2-3; TRBD2 might be the D (6 bases). The TCR was taken from a man aged 18 to 29 in good health and CMV-seropositive. The sample comprised PBMCs. CDR3 sequence (DNA): TGTGCCAGCAGCTTTTTTGGGGAGGGCACAGATACGCAGTATTTT. This codes for CASSFFGEGTDTQYF.